This T cell receptor beta chain was documented in a study of T cell repertoires in cytomegalovirus infection. Study details: Public TCR beta signatures provided an indication of both CMV infection and a matching HLA type. Whole-study results and caveats: Adding up the frequency of public TCR beta families identified people who carried CMV plus the relevant HLA. Dominating the ex vivo response were TCR beta clonotypes that were CMV-specific and HLA-C-restricted.

TCRdb itself ran the reads through MiXCR, one entry per CDR3 protein. The sample includes about 230,000 distinct CDR3 sequences, around 6.2% seen only once; the top ten take more than 5.5%. Many counts were recorded for this clonotype. Antigen: not known. The V end was cut by 8 bases, the J end by 0 bases, with 7 bases between. This CDR3 has 13 amino acids. The sequence came from a human donor in good health (CMV status not recorded). Some clones in this sample may be carry-over from other donors' samples. Specimen: PBMCs. The rearrangement links TRBV12-3 or TRBV12-4 to TRBJ2-2; D call uncertain. This CDR3 is CASRATNTGELFF. The CDR3 bases are TGTGCCAGCCGGGCTACGAACACCGGGGAGCTGTTTTTT.